This is a list of T cell receptor beta chains from one sample in a study of OX40 agonist ivuxolimab in advanced cancers. Libraries were prepared by immunoSEQ multiplex PCR; TCRdb keeps only in-frame clonotypes and omits some of them. Among about 92,000 clones listed, more than 85% were seen once. The sample was CD4+ or CD8+ T cells sorted from blood, taken in a trial of the OX40 agonist ivuxolimab. Source of these receptors: an adult with an advanced solid tumor such as melanoma, head and neck, liver or kidney cancer. Each CDR3 is given with its conserved first and last residue. A D gene is named only where the DNA matches it firmly. Clone size appears in some rows only: once, few, many, or a class for an expanded clone.

. TRBJ1-4 TRBV20-1 . CSAPKGEKLFF TGCAGTGCACCGAAGGGTGAAAAACTGTTTTTT
. TRBJ2-3 TRBV2 once CASSSTGTDTQYF TGTGCCAGCAGTTCCACGGGCACAGATACGCAGTATTTT
TRBD1 TRBJ1-1 TRBV30 . CAWNRGQAEAFF TGTGCCTGGAACAGGGGGCAGGCTGAAGCTTTCTTT
TRBD2 TRBJ2-3 TRBV19 once CASSRSGSMDTQYF TGTGCCAGTAGTAGAAGCGGGAGTATGGATACGCAGTATTTT
TRBD1 TRBJ1-3 TRBV19 . CASSPWTGGPSGNTIYF TGTGCCAGTAGCCCTTGGACAGGGGGACCATCTGGAAACACCATATATTTT
. TRBJ1-5 TRBV19 once CASSIRGDNQPQHF TGTGCCAGTAGTATTCGGGGAGACAATCAGCCCCAGCATTTT
. TRBJ2-5 TRBV23-1 . CASSQWFGAGNQETQYF TGCGCCAGCAGTCAATGGTTTGGAGCGGGCAACCAAGAGACCCAGTACTTC
. TRBJ2-6 TRBV5-4 . CASSLRGSGANVLTF TGTGCCAGCAGCTTGCGGGGCTCTGGGGCCAACGTCCTGACTTTC
TRBD2 TRBJ2-3 TRBV18 . CASSPQVTSGASTDTQYF TGTGCCAGCTCACCTCAGGTGACTAGCGGGGCTAGCACAGATACGCAGTATTTT
. TRBJ1-1 TRBV11-1 . CASSDKGGGTEAFF TGTGCCAGCAGCGATAAGGGGGGCGGCACTGAAGCTTTCTTT
TRBD2 TRBJ2-7 TRBV5-1 once CASSLTLGGTSGYEQYF TGCGCCAGCAGCCTGACGCTAGGCGGGACTAGCGGATACGAGCAGTACTTC
. TRBJ1-2 TRBV18 . CASSMGQGYGYTF TGTGCCAGCTCGATGGGGCAGGGATATGGCTACACCTTC
. TRBJ2-1 TRBV7-3 . CASSLQGGISEQFF TGTGCCAGCAGCTTGCAGGGGGGGATTTCTGAGCAGTTCTTC
. TRBJ1-2 TRBV28 . CASSDTLNYGYTF TGTGCCAGCAGTGACACACTGAACTATGGCTACACCTTC
. TRBJ1-2 TRBV4-2 . CASSQDQKGSYGYTF TGTGCCAGCAGCCAAGATCAAAAGGGGAGCTATGGCTACACCTTC
TRBD1 TRBJ2-2 TRBV5-4 . CASRGDRGLVGELFF TGTGCCAGCAGGGGGGACAGGGGGCTGGTCGGGGAGCTGTTTTTT
. TRBJ1-2 TRBV27 . CASSLSAGINYGYTF TGTGCCAGCAGTTTATCAGCAGGGATCAACTATGGCTACACCTTC
. TRBJ2-1 TRBV20-1 . CSAWTYGEQFF TGCAGTGCGTGGACTTATGGTGAGCAGTTCTTC
. TRBJ1-1 TRBV6-5 . CASSYSNTLGTEAFF TGTGCCAGCAGTTACTCGAATACTCTAGGTACTGAAGCTTTCTTT
. TRBJ2-7 TRBV28 . CASSLVWGQSSYEQYF TGTGCCAGCAGTTTAGTCTGGGGGCAAAGCTCCTACGAGCAGTACTTC
. TRBJ2-3 TRBV7-3 . CASSLLGTDTQYF TGTGCCAGCAGCTTATTGGGCACAGATACGCAGTATTTT
. TRBJ1-5 TRBV28 . CASSLIGNQPQHF TGTGCCAGCAGTTTGATAGGTAATCAGCCCCAGCATTTT
. TRBJ2-5 TRBV7-2 . CASSLAQGRVGETQYF TGTGCCAGCAGCTTAGCGCAGGGCAGGGTCGGTGAGACCCAGTACTTC
TRBD2 TRBJ2-5 TRBV5-4 . CASSGGASGISETQYF TGTGCCAGCAGCGGGGGGGCTAGCGGGATAAGTGAGACCCAGTACTTC
. TRBJ1-4 TRBV9 . CASSVGGIRTNEKLFF TGTGCCAGCAGCGTAGGCGGGATTAGGACTAATGAAAAACTGTTTTTT
TRBD2 TRBJ2-3 TRBV11-1 . CASSVRTSGTHGPDTQYF TGTGCCAGCAGCGTCCGGACTAGCGGAACCCACGGACCAGATACGCAGTATTTT
. TRBJ1-2 TRBV5-1 once CADPADNYGYTF TGCGCCGATCCCGCAGATAACTATGGCTACACCTTC
. TRBJ1-2 TRBV4-2 . CASSLQRFGYTF TGTGCCAGCAGCCTTCAGCGCTTTGGCTACACCTTC
. TRBJ2-7 TRBV5-1 . CASSLVVSPYEQYF TGCGCCAGCAGCTTGGTAGTCAGCCCCTACGAGCAGTACTTC
. TRBJ2-5 TRBV28 . CASSSLAGQETQYF TGTGCCAGCAGCTCTTTGGCGGGTCAAGAGACCCAGTACTTC
. TRBJ2-1 TRBV5-4 . CASSPRPADEQFF TGTGCCAGCAGCCCGAGACCCGCAGATGAGCAGTTCTTC
. TRBJ2-3 TRBV28 . CASSVVTDTQYF TGTGCCAGCAGTGTAGTAACCGATACGCAGTATTTT
TRBD1 TRBJ2-5 TRBV5-6 few CASSSRQGAGTQYF TGTGCCAGCAGCTCAAGACAGGGGGCGGGGACCCAGTACTTC
TRBD2 TRBJ2-3 TRBV28 . CASRKAGGADTQYF TGTGCCAGCAGGAAAGCGGGGGGGGCGGATACGCAGTATTTT
TRBD2 TRBJ2-1 TRBV13 . CASSSPWTSRLSYNEQFF TGTGCCAGCAGCTCCCCCTGGACTAGCAGACTCTCCTACAATGAGCAGTTCTTC
. TRBJ2-1 TRBV30 . CAWSGRVSSYNEQFF TGTGCCTGGAGTGGAAGGGTCTCCTCCTACAATGAGCAGTTCTTC
TRBD1 TRBJ1-5 TRBV28 once CASSLHRGNNQPQHF TGTGCCAGCAGTTTACACAGGGGGAACAATCAGCCCCAGCATTTT
TRBD1 TRBJ1-1 TRBV28 . CASSDRDRGAFNTEAFF TGTGCCAGCAGTGATCGGGACAGGGGGGCCTTTAACACTGAAGCTTTCTTT
TRBD1 TRBJ2-1 TRBV5-1 . CASSYGTGSYSSYNEQFF TGCGCCAGCAGCTACGGGACAGGCTCCTACAGCTCCTACAATGAGCAGTTCTTC
. TRBJ2-3 TRBV7-2 . CATSLGRGTDTQYF TGTGCCACCTCTCTCGGTAGAGGCACAGATACGCAGTATTTT
TRBD2 TRBJ2-5 TRBV19 . CASSILGGKETQYF TGTGCCAGTAGTATATTGGGGGGGAAAGAGACCCAGTACTTC